This is a list of T cell receptor beta chains from one sample in a study of human T cells and chemical hapten exposure. Each CDR3 protein is one row after TCRdb ran MiXCR on the RACE reads. The sample shows about 87,000 distinct CDR3 sequences, about 8.9% of them seen only once. This specimen consisted of whole blood, obtained in connection with sensitization to the hapten diphenylcyclopropenone (DPC). These receptors came from a woman aged 40 to 49 with alopecia areata. Some clones in this sample may be carry-over from other donors' samples. Both conserved end residues are part of each CDR3. Each record gives: clone size, V gene, J gene, D gene, CDR3 protein, CDR3 DNA. The D gene is left open where the match is weak. A row's size may be missing; if present it is once, few, many or a size class.

size: -; V: TRBV5-5; J: TRBJ2-3; D: -; CDR3: CASSYTFTDTQYF; DNA: TGTGCCAGCAGCTATACCTTCACAGATACGCAGTATTTT
size: few; V: TRBV6-2/TRBV6-3; J: TRBJ1-5; D: -; CDR3: CASTTGGNRRNQPQHF; DNA: TGTGCCAGCACCACAGGAGGGAATAGGCGAAATCAGCCCCAGCATTTT
size: many; V: TRBV15; J: TRBJ1-1; D: TRBD1; CDR3: CATSRDNQGVTEAFF; DNA: TGTGCCACCAGCAGAGATAATCAGGGGGTCACTGAAGCTTTCTTT
size: many; V: TRBV20-1; J: TRBJ1-5; D: -; CDR3: CSARESGRENQPQHF; DNA: TGCAGTGCTAGAGAGTCAGGACGGGAGAATCAGCCCCAGCATTTT
size: -; V: TRBV4-1; J: TRBJ2-3; D: -; CDR3: CASSQVSDTDTQYF; DNA: TGCGCCAGCAGCCAAGTAAGCGACACAGATACGCAGTATTTT
size: many; V: TRBV7-2; J: TRBJ2-1; D: -; CDR3: CASSLDQNYRSIYNEQFF; DNA: TGTGCCAGCAGCTTAGACCAGAATTACCGATCCATATACAATGAGCAGTTCTTC
size: many; V: TRBV7-6; J: TRBJ2-7; D: -; CDR3: CASTSKIEAADEQYF; DNA: TGTGCCAGCACCTCCAAAATTGAGGCGGCGGACGAGCAGTACTTC
size: -; V: TRBV6-5; J: TRBJ1-2; D: TRBD1; CDR3: CASSRTGTGRTANYGYTF; DNA: TGTGCCAGCAGTCGAACTGGGACAGGGAGAACAGCTAACTATGGCTACACCTTC
size: many; V: TRBV7-3; J: TRBJ1-1; D: -; CDR3: CASSLDIQNEAFF; DNA: TGTGCCAGCAGCTTGGACATTCAAAATGAAGCTTTCTTT
size: many; V: TRBV5-4; J: TRBJ2-3; D: TRBD2; CDR3: CASSSLGGGADTQYF; DNA: TGTGCCAGCAGCTCCCTGGGCGGGGGGGCAGATACGCAGTATTTT
size: many; V: TRBV7-7; J: TRBJ1-1; D: -; CDR3: CASSLARNTEAFF; DNA: TGTGCTAGCAGCTTAGCCAGGAACACTGAAGCTTTCTTT
size: many; V: TRBV7-2; J: TRBJ1-2; D: TRBD1; CDR3: CASSLNQGAGYTF; DNA: TGTGCCAGCAGCTTAAACCAGGGGGCTGGCTACACCTTC
size: -; V: TRBV6-5; J: TRBJ1-4; D: -; CDR3: CASSYSPRAPGGGSDEKLFF; DNA: TGTGCCAGCAGTTACTCCCCAAGGGCCCCCGGCGGGGGGAGCGATGAAAAACTGTTTTTT
size: -; V: TRBV5-5; J: TRBJ2-7; D: -; CDR3: CASSLEVGISYEQYF; DNA: TGTGCCAGCAGCTTGGAGGTAGGCATCTCCTACGAGCAGTACTTC
size: -; V: TRBV14; J: TRBJ1-4; D: -; CDR3: CASSLFGNPNEKLFF; DNA: TGTGCCAGCAGCCTTTTCGGGAACCCAAATGAAAAACTGTTTTTT
size: few; V: TRBV28; J: TRBJ1-2; D: TRBD1; CDR3: CASTPTGLEGYTF; DNA: TGTGCCAGCACCCCGACAGGGCTTGAGGGCTACACCTTC
size: -; V: TRBV2; J: TRBJ1-1; D: -; CDR3: CASSGWHPNTEAFF; DNA: TGTGCCAGCAGTGGGTGGCATCCGAACACTGAAGCTTTCTTT
size: many; V: TRBV18; J: TRBJ2-4; D: -; CDR3: CASSPLPSSPTTNIQYF; DNA: TGTGCCAGCTCACCGTTGCCCTCATCGCCGACTACCAACATTCAGTACTTC
size: -; V: TRBV6-2/TRBV6-3; J: TRBJ2-7; D: TRBD1; CDR3: CASRSGTGTYEQYF; DNA: TGTGCCAGCAGATCCGGGACAGGGACATACGAGCAGTACTTC
size: few; V: TRBV29-1; J: TRBJ2-7; D: TRBD1; CDR3: CSVEGQGYEQYF; DNA: TGCAGCGTTGAAGGACAGGGTTACGAGCAGTACTTC
size: many; V: TRBV4-1; J: TRBJ1-1; D: -; CDR3: CASSRSWRDDTEAFF; DNA: TGCGCCAGCAGCCGATCCTGGCGGGATGACACTGAAGCTTTCTTT
size: many; V: TRBV19; J: TRBJ2-7; D: -; CDR3: CASSISTPGEQYF; DNA: TGTGCCAGTAGTATATCAACCCCGGGCGAGCAGTACTTC
size: many; V: TRBV7-2; J: TRBJ2-1; D: -; CDR3: CASREAGTPTQRF; DNA: TGTGCCAGCAGAGAGGCTGGGACACCGACCCAACGATTC
size: many; V: TRBV7-2; J: TRBJ2-3; D: TRBD2; CDR3: CASSPLRSLAGADLTTDTQYF; DNA: TGTGCCAGCAGCCCCCTACGATCGCTAGCGGGGGCCGATCTTACCACAGATACGCAGTATTTT
size: many; V: TRBV5-4; J: TRBJ2-3; D: -; CDR3: CASSSVGTHTRDTQYF; DNA: TGTGCCAGCAGCTCAGTCGGGACCCACACACGAGATACGCAGTATTTT
size: many; V: TRBV6-2/TRBV6-3; J: TRBJ2-2; D: -; CDR3: CASRGGTGRDTGELFF; DNA: TGTGCCAGCAGGGGAGGGACAGGCAGGGACACCGGGGAGCTGTTTTTT
size: many; V: TRBV29-1; J: TRBJ1-4; D: TRBD1; CDR3: CSVRQGATEKLFF; DNA: TGCAGCGTTCGACAGGGGGCGACTGAAAAACTGTTTTTT
size: -; V: TRBV11-2; J: TRBJ2-7; D: TRBD1; CDR3: CASSLGRDSSYEQYF; DNA: TGTGCCAGCAGCCTCGGCCGGGACAGCTCCTACGAGCAGTACTTC
size: -; V: TRBV10-3; J: TRBJ2-1; D: TRBD2; CDR3: CATMGLAGGNEQFF; DNA: TGTGCCACCATGGGACTAGCGGGGGGCAATGAGCAGTTCTTC
size: once; V: TRBV7-2; J: TRBJ2-3; D: TRBD2; CDR3: CASSLAGGNTDTQYF; DNA: TGTGCCAGCAGCTTAGCGGGGGGGAACACAGATACGCAGTATTTT
size: many; V: TRBV24-1; J: TRBJ1-2; D: -; CDR3: CATSDQIYGYTF; DNA: TGTGCCACCAGTGATCAGATCTATGGCTACACCTTC
size: many; V: TRBV5-4; J: TRBJ1-2; D: -; CDR3: CASSPGQPLSQGYGYTF; DNA: TGTGCCAGCAGCCCAGGACAGCCTCTTTCCCAAGGGTATGGCTACACCTTC
size: many; V: TRBV29-1; J: TRBJ1-1; D: -; CDR3: CSVQGHQNTEAFF; DNA: TGCAGCGTTCAGGGACATCAGAACACTGAAGCTTTCTTT
size: many; V: TRBV7-2; J: TRBJ2-7; D: TRBD2; CDR3: CASSLTGGEQYF; DNA: TGTGCCAGCAGCCTAACCGGGGGGGAGCAGTACTTC
size: many; V: TRBV12-3/TRBV12-4; J: TRBJ1-2; D: -; CDR3: CASSQYLGSQDYGYTF; DNA: TGTGCCAGCAGTCAATATCTGGGCTCGCAGGACTATGGCTACACCTTC
size: -; V: TRBV20-1; J: TRBJ1-4; D: -; CDR3: CSASPNEKLFF; DNA: TGCAGTGCAAGTCCAAATGAAAAACTGTTTTTT
size: -; V: TRBV5-6; J: TRBJ2-3; D: TRBD2; CDR3: CASSRLSGGGSDTQYF; DNA: TGTGCCAGCAGCCGTCTAAGCGGCGGGGGGTCAGATACGCAGTATTTT
size: many; V: TRBV18; J: TRBJ2-3; D: TRBD2; CDR3: CASSPPSGGSADTQYF; DNA: TGTGCCAGCTCACCACCGAGCGGGGGGTCGGCAGATACGCAGTATTTT
size: few; V: TRBV4-3; J: TRBJ2-2; D: TRBD1; CDR3: CASSQRTTGGDGELFF; DNA: TGCGCCAGCAGCCAACGTACGACAGGGGGGGACGGGGAGCTGTTTTTT
size: many; V: TRBV7-3; J: TRBJ2-1; D: TRBD2; CDR3: CASSPTSGGFYNEQFF; DNA: TGTGCCAGCAGCCCGACTAGCGGGGGGTTCTACAATGAGCAGTTCTTC
size: few; V: TRBV9; J: TRBJ1-5; D: -; CDR3: CASSADAGNQPQHF; DNA: TGTGCCAGCAGTGCGGACGCTGGCAATCAGCCCCAGCATTTT
size: few; V: TRBV19; J: TRBJ2-1; D: -; CDR3: CASSPRDRPYNEQFF; DNA: TGTGCCAGTAGTCCTCGGGACCGTCCCTACAATGAGCAGTTCTTC
size: -; V: TRBV19; J: TRBJ1-2; D: -; CDR3: CASLPSTGPYGYTF; DNA: TGTGCCAGTCTACCCTCGACAGGCCCCTATGGCTACACCTTC
size: few; V: TRBV7-2; J: TRBJ2-3; D: TRBD1; CDR3: CASSLIPGQTDTQYF; DNA: TGTGCCAGCAGCTTAATTCCGGGACAGACAGATACGCAGTATTTT
size: few; V: TRBV30; J: TRBJ1-5; D: -; CDR3: CAWSPRDNQPQHF; DNA: TGTGCCTGGAGTCCCAGGGATAATCAGCCCCAGCATTTT
size: -; V: TRBV6-2/TRBV6-3; J: TRBJ2-7; D: -; CDR3: CASSTRPGNHAYEQYF; DNA: TGTGCCAGCAGTACACGACCCGGGAACCACGCCTACGAGCAGTACTTC
size: many; V: TRBV6-5; J: TRBJ2-7; D: TRBD1; CDR3: CASSYGDRVTYEQYF; DNA: TGTGCCAGCAGTTACGGGGACAGGGTTACCTACGAGCAGTACTTC
size: -; V: TRBV12-3/TRBV12-4; J: TRBJ1-1; D: -; CDR3: CASSFFEGTEAFF; DNA: TGTGCCAGCAGTTTCTTTGAGGGAACTGAAGCTTTCTTT
size: few; V: TRBV20-1; J: TRBJ1-6; D: -; CDR3: CSARGWGGRANSPLHF; DNA: TGCAGTGCTAGAGGGTGGGGTGGCAGGGCAAATTCACCCCTCCACTTT
size: -; V: TRBV29-1; J: TRBJ1-2; D: TRBD1; CDR3: CSSRDSSIYGYTF; DNA: TGCAGCTCCCGGGACAGCTCAATTTATGGCTACACCTTC
size: many; V: TRBV4-3; J: TRBJ2-7; D: -; CDR3: CASSQGTGFSYEQYF; DNA: TGCGCCAGCAGCCAAGGTACGGGGTTTTCCTACGAGCAGTACTTC
size: many; V: TRBV7-6; J: TRBJ2-1; D: TRBD1; CDR3: CASSLEAAGGSSYNEQFF; DNA: TGTGCCAGCAGCTTAGAAGCCGCAGGGGGCAGCTCCTACAATGAGCAGTTCTTC
size: many; V: TRBV12-3/TRBV12-4; J: TRBJ1-5; D: -; CDR3: CASSRDPTPQHF; DNA: TGTGCCAGCAGTAGAGACCCGACGCCCCAGCATTTT
size: many; V: TRBV28; J: TRBJ2-3; D: TRBD2; CDR3: CASRESGGADTQYF; DNA: TGTGCCAGCAGAGAGTCGGGGGGAGCAGATACGCAGTATTTT
size: -; V: TRBV4-2; J: TRBJ2-3; D: -; CDR3: CASSQDLQEASTDTQYF; DNA: TGTGCCAGCAGCCAAGACTTACAGGAAGCGTCCACAGATACGCAGTATTTT